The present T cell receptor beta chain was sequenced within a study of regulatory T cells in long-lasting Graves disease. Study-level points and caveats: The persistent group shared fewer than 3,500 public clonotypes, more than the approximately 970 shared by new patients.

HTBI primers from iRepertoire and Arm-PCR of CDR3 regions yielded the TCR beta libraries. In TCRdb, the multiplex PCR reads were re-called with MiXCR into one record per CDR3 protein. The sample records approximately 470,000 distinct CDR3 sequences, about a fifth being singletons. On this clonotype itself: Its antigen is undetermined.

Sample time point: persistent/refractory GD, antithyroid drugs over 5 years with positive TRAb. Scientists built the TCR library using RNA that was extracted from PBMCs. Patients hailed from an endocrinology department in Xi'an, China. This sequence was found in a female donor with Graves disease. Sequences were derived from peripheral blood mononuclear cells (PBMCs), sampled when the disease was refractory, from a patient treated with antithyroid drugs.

The CDR3 nucleotides are TGCGCCAGTGGGCTAGCGGGAGGTAGCTATCAAGAGACCCAGTACTTC. As protein: CASGLAGGSYQETQYF. The V call is TRBV4-1, the J call TRBJ2-5; 11 nucleotides match TRBD2. The CDR3 extends over 16 amino acids. Per germline, CDR1 MGHRA and CDR2 YSYEKL. The J segment lost 2 bases and the V segment lost 9 bases, leaving 11 bases of the junction unmatched.